This section outlines one TCR beta chain sequence together with its context. Sequencing used immunoSEQ multiplex PCR; TCRdb keeps in-frame clones, though not all of them. The sample consists of 60,000 or so clones, 75% to 90% of them appearing once. The sample comes from a study of Tregs in tolerant kidney transplant recipients. From germline, CDR1 is MNHNY and CDR2 SVGAGI (reference sequence). V lost 4 bases to trimming and J lost 6 bases, with 7 bases between them. The CDR3 length is 11 residues. The sequence derives from a human donor who received a combined kidney and bone marrow transplant. The specimen was Tregs from blood, collected before the transplant. The rearrangement uses TRBV6-6 and TRBJ2-7; D possibly corresponds to TRBD2 (5 bases). The DNA for the CDR3 is TGTGCCAGCAGTTCCGGGGTCGAGCAGTACTTC. Protein product: CASSSGVEQYF.